The 23 T cell receptor beta chains in this list originate from one sample, sequenced in a study of T cell responses to AZD1222 COVID-19 vaccine (dated by TCRdb to about 2021). Library creation used the immunoSEQ multiplex PCR assay. TCRdb limited this immuneACCESS table to in-frame rearrangements with V and J called. A share of clones is missing; checked studies link under half to unresolved V genes, and the rest is unexplained. Counted in this sample were 110,000 to 150,000 clones; about 92% of them appeared once. The ten most abundant clones make up 3.1% of the sample. This specimen's time point label, interpreted: baseline before first vaccination. This sample comprised peripheral blood, obtained on day 0 of AZD1222 vaccination. The receptor source for this set is an adult in good health.

This sequence joins TRBV10-3 and TRBJ1-1; D is undetermined. Germline-derived CDR1 and CDR2 are ENHRY and SYGVKD. This CDR3 has 14 residues. V was pared by 5 bases and J by 4 bases, with 14 bases between. The CDR3 spells CAISRVGSPTEAFF. CDR3 in DNA: TGTGCCATCAGTCGTGTTGGCAGCCCCACTGAAGCTTTCTTT.

The chain carries TRBV5-1 and TRBJ2-3; D may be TRBD1 or TRBD2 (5 bases each). The CDR3 is 20 residues long. The V end lost 6 bases, the J end lost 0 bases, and 29 bases lay between the germline ends. CDR1 and CDR2 from the germline V gene are SGHRS and YFSETQ. In DNA, the CDR3 is TGCGCCAGCAATAAACAAATCCCCGGAAGCGCCGAGGGGAGCACAGATACGCAGTATTTT. It is translated as CASNKQIPGSAEGSTDTQYF. The full variable domain, in which reference TRBV5-1 and TRBJ2-3 provide the parts outside the CDR3, is KAGVTQTPRYLIKTRGQQVTLSCSPISGHRSVSWYQQTPGQGLQFLFEYFSETQRNKGNFPGRFSGRQFSNSRSEMNVSTLELGDSALYLCASNKQIPGSAEGSTDTQYFGPGTRLTVL.

In DNA form, the CDR3 reads TGTGCCAGCAGCCTCGGCCGGACTTCTAATACGCAGTATTTT. Translating it yields CASSLGRTSNTQYF. The chain couples TRBV11-2 to TRBJ2-3; D possibly corresponds to TRBD2 (5 bases). Germline V gives CDR1 SGHAT, CDR2 FQNNGV. This CDR3 comprises 14 residues. V lost 5 bases and J 7 bases, leaving 16 bases between the germline ends.

The chain links TRBV7-2 to TRBJ1-2; the D gene is possibly TRBD1 (5 bases). CDR1 is SGHTA and CDR2 is FQGNSA in the germline V gene. There are 13 residues in the CDR3. The ends were cut back, 4 bases at V and 8 bases at J, with 14 bases in the middle. The CDR3 DNA sequence: TGTGCCAGCAGCTATGGTCCGGAGGGGGGCTACACCTTC. It translates to CASSYGPEGGYTF.

The chain uses TRBV27 and TRBJ1-1, with D perhaps TRBD1 (6 bases). This CDR3 contains 14 residues. Trimming removed 6 bases at V and 5 bases at J, with 16 bases between. Per germline, CDR1 MNHEY and CDR2 SMNVEV (reference sequence). The CDR3 here is CASSKEGGRTEAFF. CDR3 nucleotide sequence: TGTGCCAGCAGCAAGGAAGGGGGGCGAACTGAAGCTTTCTTT.

The V gene is TRBV7-9, the J gene TRBJ2-7; D call uncertain. Per germline, CDR1 SEHNR and CDR2 FQNEAQ (reference sequence). V was clipped by 8 bases and J by 3 bases, with 8 bases between them. This CDR3 is 11 amino acids long. The CDR3 is CASQASYEQYF. CDR3 bases: TGTGCCAGCCAAGCTAGCTACGAGCAGTACTTC.

V and J are TRBV9 and TRBJ1-3, with D possibly TRBD1 on 6 matching bases. The CDR3 spans 12 residues. The V end was cut by 3 bases, the J end by 7 bases, with 8 bases between. The V gene's germline CDR1 is SGDLS and CDR2 YYNGEE. CDR3 bases: TGTGCCAGCAGCGAGGGGGACAACACCATATATTTT. It yields the protein CASSEGDNTIYF.

J is TRBJ2-7 and V is TRBV7-9; possible D gene TRBD2, 6 bases. This CDR3 is built from 18 residues. The germline V and J ends were trimmed by 5 bases and 2 bases, with 25 bases remaining between them. The germline gives CDR1 SEHNR, CDR2 FQNEAQ (reference sequence). The CDR3 nucleotides are TGTGCCAGCAGCCTAATGCGGGGTGGGGGGACGCTCACCTACGAGCAGTACTTC. It yields the protein CASSLMRGGGTLTYEQYF.

Details on this clone: Other DNA sequences in the sample encode the same CDR3. The gene calls are TRBV5-1 and TRBJ1-1; D remains unclear. Germline V gives CDR1 SGHRS, CDR2 YFSETQ. Deletions cut 0 bases from V and 0 bases from J, with 3 bases between. The CDR3 sequence is 13 residues long. As DNA, the CDR3 is TGCGCCAGCAGCTTGGAGTTGAACACTGAAGCTTTCTTT. Translating gives CASSLELNTEAFF.

The chain couples TRBV10-3 to TRBJ2-7; TRBD2 matches 10 bases. Germline CDR1 is ENHRY and CDR2 is SYGVKD. The CDR3 loop spans 19 amino acids. After removal of 0 bases from V and 3 bases from J, the junction contained 14 bases not matched to a gene. CDR3 nucleotides: TGTGCCATCAGTGAGTCGACTCGGGCTAGCGGGAGAGGAAGCTACGAGCAGTACTTC. Translated: CAISESTRASGRGSYEQYF.

J is TRBJ1-4 and V is TRBV6-1; D is uncertain. The germline gives CDR1 MNHNS, CDR2 SASEGT. The CDR3 has 13 amino acids. V was clipped by 3 bases and J by 0 bases, with 2 bases between them. Written as DNA, the CDR3 is TGTGCCAGCAGTGACCCAACTAATGAAAAACTGTTTTTT. As protein: CASSDPTNEKLFF.

The chain couples TRBV28 to TRBJ2-2; D is uncertain. Germline CDR1 is MDHEN and CDR2 is SYDVKM. This CDR3 has 16 amino acids. V lost 3 bases, J lost 0 bases, and 11 bases lay in between. CDR3 region: CASSFGQFANTGELFF. For the CDR3, the DNA is TGTGCCAGCAGTTTCGGTCAGTTCGCGAACACCGGGGAGCTGTTTTTT.

The gene calls are TRBV11-1 and TRBJ1-5; D unclear. Germline V lookup: CDR1 SGHAT, CDR2 FQDESV (reference sequence). The length of the CDR3 is 13 residues. V shed 5 bases and J shed 6 bases, with 11 bases lying between them. DNA of the CDR3: TGTGCCAGCAGCCCCGCGATGGGTCAGCCCCAGCATTTT. Residues: CASSPAMGQPQHF.

The chain has TRBV7-3 and TRBJ2-3; 15 bases fit TRBD2. The CDR3 covers 17 residues. Looked up from germline, CDR1 is SGHTA and CDR2 is FQGTGA. The V gene end was trimmed by 4 bases and the J gene end by 4 bases; junction bases not matched to a gene: 6. CDR3 amino acids: CASSSGLAGGLPDTQYF. CDR3 nucleotides: TGTGCCAGCAGCTCGGGACTAGCGGGAGGATTGCCAGATACGCAGTATTTT. The full variable domain, completed using reference TRBV7-3 and TRBJ2-3, is GAGVSQTPSNKVTEKGKYVELRCDPISGHTALYWYRQSLGQGPEFLIYFQGTGAADDSGLPNDRFFAVRPEGSVSTLKIQRTERGDSAVYLCASSSGLAGGLPDTQYFGPGTRLTVL.

The chain links TRBV7-2 to TRBJ1-1, with D uncertain. Germline-derived CDR1 and CDR2 are SGHTA and FQGNSA. This CDR3 has 13 residues. Trimming stripped 8 bases from V and 2 bases from J, with 12 bases between. CDR3 in amino acids: CASCAQLNTEAFF. In nucleotides, the CDR3 is TGTGCCAGCTGTGCTCAGCTAAACACTGAAGCTTTCTTT.

The V gene is TRBV5-1, the J gene TRBJ2-5, with 12 bases fitting TRBD1. Per germline, CDR1 SGHRS and CDR2 YFSETQ. The V segment lost 4 bases and the J segment 5 bases; nucleotides outside the gene matches: 6. The CDR3 contains 15 residues. DNA of the CDR3: TGCGCCAGCAGCCGGGACAGGGGGCCGCTGGAGACCCAGTACTTC. This gives the protein CASSRDRGPLETQYF. Based on the CDR3 plus reference TRBV5-1 and TRBJ2-5, the full variable domain is KAGVTQTPRYLIKTRGQQVTLSCSPISGHRSVSWYQQTPGQGLQFLFEYFSETQRNKGNFPGRFSGRQFSNSRSEMNVSTLELGDSALYLCASSRDRGPLETQYFGPGTRLLVL.

This CDR3 reads CASSLGGSSGANVLTF. The CDR3 region has the DNA TGTGCCAGCAGCCTGGGGGGGAGCTCTGGGGCCAACGTCCTGACTTTC. J is TRBJ2-6 and V is TRBV5-4, with 7 bases lining up with TRBD2. V lost 4 bases and J lost 0; bases outside the gene matches: 4. Germline V gives CDR1 SGHNT, CDR2 YYREEE (reference sequence). The CDR3 has 16 residues.

The chain joins TRBV3-1 (or the pseudogene TRBV3-2) to TRBJ2-1, with D maybe TRBD2 (6 bases). Trimming took 0 bases from V and 2 from J, leaving 17 bases between them. The CDR3 has 18 residues. The germline V gene has CDR1 LGHDT and CDR2 YNNKEL (reference sequence). The CDR3 nucleotides read TGTGCCAGCAGCCAAGATTCCTCCTCGGGAGAGCCCTACAATGAGCAGTTCTTC. Translation gives CASSQDSSSGEPYNEQFF.

This clone has a single count. The rearrangement joins TRBV10-3 to TRBJ2-1, with TRBD2 identical over 11 bases. Trimming took 6 bases from V and 3 from J; bases not matched to a gene: 7. This CDR3 contains 16 residues. The germline CDR1 and CDR2 sequences are ENHRY and SYGVKD. The CDR3 protein is CAIRDTTSGSYNEQFF. CDR3 sequence (DNA): TGTGCCATCAGGGATACCACTAGCGGGAGCTACAATGAGCAGTTCTTC.

This sequence joins TRBV19 and TRBJ1-2; D remains ambiguous. Trimming removed 7 bases at V and 1 base at J, with 7 bases between. CDR3 length: 12 amino acids. Per germline, CDR1 LNHDA and CDR2 SQIVND (reference sequence). CDR3 loop: CASTAGNYGYTF. The CDR3 DNA reads as TGTGCCAGTACCGCGGGTAACTATGGCTACACCTTC. Full variable domain (rest looked up from reference TRBV19 and TRBJ1-2): DGGITQSPKYLFRKEGQNVTLSCEQNLNHDAMYWYRQDPGQGLRLIYYSQIVNDFQKGDIAEGYSVSREKKESFPLTVTSAQKNPTAFYLCASTAGNYGYTFGSGTRLTVV.

This sequence joins TRBV7-9 and TRBJ1-1, with a weak D call TRBD1 (6 bases). V lost 3 bases and J 4 bases, leaving 18 bases between the germline ends. Germline V gene data show CDR1 as SEHNR and CDR2 as FQNEAQ (reference sequence). The CDR3 consists of 16 residues. CDR3 DNA: TGTGCCAGCAGCTTGGCCGTGGGGGCGTTAGGCACTGAAGCTTTCTTT. It encodes CASSLAVGALGTEAFF.

V gene TRBV5-1 combines with J gene TRBJ2-1; weak D call: TRBD2 (6 bases). This CDR3 region has 14 residues. Germline CDR1 is SGHRS and CDR2 is YFSETQ. Trimming pared 3 bases from V and 9 bases from J, leaving 16 bases between. CDR3 in DNA: TGCGCCAGCAGCTCGGAGGGACTTTGGGGTGAGCAGTTCTTC. Translation gives CASSSEGLWGEQFF.

V gene TRBV28 combines with J gene TRBJ1-2; TRBD1 aligns across 9 bases. Germline V gene lookup returns CDR1 MDHEN and CDR2 SYDVKM. V was pared by 2 bases and J by 8 bases, with 9 bases of the junction left unmatched. CDR3 length: 15 amino acids. In DNA, the CDR3 is TGTGCCAGCAGTTTAACTGGACAGGGGCCGATCGGCTACACCTTC. This gives the protein CASSLTGQGPIGYTF.